This T cell receptor (beta chain) is drawn from a study of blood T cell repertoires in COVID-19. Study-wide background: The analysed material was cDNA or gDNA that came from T cells, B-cell-depleted T cells, or PBMCs.

Some clones are missing from TCRdb's copy, which holds only in-frame ones; the method was immunoSEQ multiplex PCR. The data hold under 95,000 clones, with 85% to 90% observed a single time. The CDR3 runs to 16 residues. The V end was cut by 4 bases, the J end by 2 bases, with 13 bases between. CDR1 is KGHDR and CDR2 is SFDVKD in the germline V gene. The sequenced material came from peripheral blood. This rearrangement joins TRBV24-1 to TRBJ2-2, with a possible D match to TRBD1 (6 bases). This TCR came from an elderly man in a cohort sampled during active COVID-19. The chain's CDR3 is CATSEAGTLNTGELFF. The CDR3 DNA is TGTGCCACCAGTGAGGCCGGGACACTCAACACCGGGGAGCTGTTTTTT.